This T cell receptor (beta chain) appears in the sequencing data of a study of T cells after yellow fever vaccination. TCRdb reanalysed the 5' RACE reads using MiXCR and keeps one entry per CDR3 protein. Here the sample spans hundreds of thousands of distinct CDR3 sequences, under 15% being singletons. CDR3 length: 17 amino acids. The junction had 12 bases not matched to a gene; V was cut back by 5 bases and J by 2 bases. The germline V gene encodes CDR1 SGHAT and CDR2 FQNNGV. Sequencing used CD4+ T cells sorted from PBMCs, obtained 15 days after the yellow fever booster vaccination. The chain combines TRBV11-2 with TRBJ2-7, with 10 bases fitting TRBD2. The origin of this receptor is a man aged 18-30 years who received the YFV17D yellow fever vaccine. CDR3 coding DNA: TGTGCCAGCAGCGCTTCGACCGGGACTAGCGAAGCCTACGAGCAGTACTTC. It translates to CASSASTGTSEAYEQYF.